Below are 29 T cell receptor beta chains sequenced from a single sample in a study of cytomegalovirus exposure and HLA in healthy donors. The PCR had 60 Vbeta and 13 Jbeta primers. Measured with immunoSEQ multiplex PCR; TCRdb has only the in-frame clones, and not every one. The repertoire holds about 130,000 clones, with 77% as singletons. The sequenced sample was PBMCs. The source of these receptors is a woman aged 35 to 49 in good health and CMV-seropositive.

This chain joins TRBV5-4 and TRBJ1-4; 7 bases line up with TRBD1. Trimming cost V 5 bases and J 5 bases; bases outside gene matches: 6. This CDR3 spans 14 amino acids. Germline V CDR1 and CDR2: SGHNT, YYREEE (reference sequence). The CDR3 DNA reads as TGTGCCAGCAGTCGACAGGGTGGGAATGAAAAACTGTTTTTT. Translating gives CASSRQGGNEKLFF.

DNA for the CDR3: TGTGCCAGCCTAGACAGGGTGGGAAGGAATCAGCCCCAGCATTTT. Its protein is CASLDRVGRNQPQHF. The chain is built from TRBV19 and TRBJ1-5; 7 nucleotides align to TRBD1. CDR1 and CDR2 (germline): LNHDA, SQIVND (reference sequence). The CDR3 length is 15 residues. The trim removed 9 bases at V and 4 bases at J, leaving 12 bases unmatched.

The chain has TRBV7-2 and TRBJ2-7; a weak D match, TRBD1 (5 bases). The CDR3 sequence is 12 residues long. V was trimmed by 5 bases and J by 6 bases, leaving 11 bases between them. Per germline, CDR1 SGHTA and CDR2 FQGNSA. The CDR3 is CASSLPRGEQYF. CDR3 nucleotide sequence: TGTGCCAGCAGCCTCCCTAGGGGCGAGCAGTACTTC. The full variable domain, rest sourced from reference TRBV7-2 and TRBJ2-7, is GAGVSQSPSNKVTEKGKDVELRCDPISGHTALYWYRQSLGQGLEFLIYFQGNSAPDKSGLPSDRFSAERTGGSVSTLTIQRTQQEDSAVYLCASSLPRGEQYFGPGTRLTVT.

The chain joins TRBV5-1 to TRBJ2-7; the match to TRBD2 covers 9 bases. Trimming took 2 bases from V and 6 from J; bases not matched to a gene: 9. CDR3 length: 15 amino acids. CDR1 SGHRS and CDR2 YFSETQ come from the germline V gene. The CDR3 region has the DNA TGCGCCAGCAGCTTCACTCCGGGACTAGCCTCCGAGCAGTACTTC. It codes for CASSFTPGLASEQYF. The variable domain in full, with the rest retrieved from reference TRBV5-1 and TRBJ2-7, is KAGVTQTPRYLIKTRGQQVTLSCSPISGHRSVSWYQQTPGQGLQFLFEYFSETQRNKGNFPGRFSGRQFSNSRSEMNVSTLELGDSALYLCASSFTPGLASEQYFGPGTRLTVT.

There are a few counts of this clone. Other DNA sequences in the sample encode the same CDR3. The chain combines TRBV18 with TRBJ2-5; no clear D. This CDR3 is 14 amino acids long. The germline CDR1 and CDR2 sequences are KGHSH and LQKENI. V was trimmed by 0 bases and J by 2 bases, leaving 7 bases between them. The CDR3 spells CASSPPSVQETQYF. In DNA, the CDR3 is TGTGCCAGCTCACCACCGAGCGTTCAAGAGACCCAGTACTTC.

The gene calls are TRBV6-4 and TRBJ2-1, with TRBD2 matching over 7 bases. The CDR3 is 15 residues long. From germline, CDR1 is MRHNA and CDR2 SNTAGT. Unmatched junction bases numbered 11, after V lost 4 bases and J lost 8 bases. The CDR3 is CASSASGRRFDEQFF. For the CDR3, the DNA is TGTGCCAGCAGTGCTAGCGGCCGGAGGTTCGATGAGCAGTTCTTC.

The sample holds one count of this clone. The V gene is TRBV7-9, the J gene TRBJ1-2; 7 nucleotides align to TRBD1. This CDR3 is 15 amino acids long. Trimming at V came to 0 bases and at J to 2 bases, leaving 3 bases not matched to a gene. Germline V gene lookup returns CDR1 SEHNR and CDR2 FQNEAQ (reference sequence). The CDR3 bases are TGTGCCAGCAGCTTAGCGGGACAGAGAAACTATGGCTACACCTTC. This gives the protein CASSLAGQRNYGYTF.

The J gene is TRBJ1-2, the V gene TRBV7-9, with D unclear. CDR1 and CDR2 from the germline V gene are SEHNR and FQNEAQ (reference sequence). The CDR3 sequence is 14 residues long. Between the trimmed V and J ends, which lost 6 bases and 4 bases, there was a span of 15 bases. The CDR3 sequence: CASSLLRASYGYTF. The CDR3 DNA reads as TGTGCCAGCAGTCTTCTGAGGGCGAGCTATGGCTACACCTTC.

This clone appeared once. The rearrangement links TRBV7-9 to TRBJ1-1; a weak D match, TRBD1 (6 bases). CDR3 length: 14 amino acids. CDR1 and CDR2 (germline): SEHNR, FQNEAQ (reference sequence). Trimming cost V 5 bases and J 2 bases, with 12 bases left between them. The CDR3 spells CASSPGTINTEAFF. Written as DNA, the CDR3 is TGTGCCAGCAGCCCCGGGACAATAAACACTGAAGCTTTCTTT.

The rearrangement uses TRBV10-1 and TRBJ2-6; no clear D. CDR3 length equals 17 residues. Germline V lookup: CDR1 WNHNN, CDR2 SYGVQD (reference sequence). Trimming removed 4 bases at V and 0 bases at J, with 13 bases between. This CDR3 is CASSGAQGASGANVLTF. The CDR3 DNA is TGCGCCAGCAGTGGGGCACAAGGCGCCTCTGGGGCCAACGTCCTGACTTTC.

Written as DNA, the CDR3 is TGTGCCAGCAGTTCCCTCGGGGGAGGCGGGTATAGCAATCAGCCCCAGCATTTT. Amino acid sequence: CASSSLGGGGYSNQPQHF. The chain links TRBV28 to TRBJ1-5, with D possibly TRBD1 on 5 matching bases. CDR1 is MDHEN, CDR2 SYDVKM, per germline. This CDR3 comprises 18 residues. Deletions cut 4 bases from V and 0 bases from J, with 19 bases between.

On this clone itself: The junction departs from germline at one end; a sequencing error may be responsible. The chain couples TRBV11-2 to TRBJ2-4; TRBD1 agrees at 7 bases. The length of the CDR3 is 18 residues. In germline, CDR1 is SGHAT, CDR2 FQNNGV. CDR3 region: CASRLAGQVKKAKNIQYF. DNA for the CDR3: TGTGCCAGCAGGTTAGCTGGACAGGTTAAAAAGGCCAAAAACATTCAGTACTTC.

The V gene is TRBV28, the J gene TRBJ1-1; 7 positions match TRBD1. Germline values: CDR1 MDHEN, CDR2 SYDVKM. The length of the CDR3 is 15 residues. Unmatched junction bases numbered 7, after V lost 5 bases and J lost 1 base. CDR3 coding DNA: TGTGCCAGCAGTCTACAGGGGAAACGGAACACTGAAGCTTTCTTT. This encodes CASSLQGKRNTEAFF.

The rearrangement uses TRBV5-4 and TRBJ1-1; TRBD1 agrees at 9 bases. The CDR3 has 17 residues. V lost 3 bases to trimming and J lost 4 bases; unmatched junction nucleotides: 13. Germline values: CDR1 SGHNT, CDR2 YYREEE (reference sequence). In DNA, the CDR3 is TGTGCCAGCAGCTCCAGAGTCGGGATGACAGGGGGCACTGAAGCTTTCTTT. Amino acids: CASSSRVGMTGGTEAFF. The whole variable domain, remainder taken from reference TRBV5-4 and TRBJ1-1, is ETGVTQSPTHLIKTRGQQVTLRCSSQSGHNTVSWYQQALGQGPQFIFQYYREEENGRGNFPPRFSGLQFPNYSSELNVNALELDDSALYLCASSSRVGMTGGTEAFFGQGTRLTVV.

The chain employs TRBV18 and TRBJ1-1; no firm D call. The CDR3 has 13 amino acids. The V gene's germline CDR1 is KGHSH and CDR2 LQKENI. Trimming removed 3 bases from V and 0 bases from J, with 5 bases in between. Here the CDR3 DNA reads TGTGCCAGCTCACCGTCGGTGAACACTGAAGCTTTCTTT. Its protein product is CASSPSVNTEAFF.

This clone was seen more than once but under ten times. V and J are TRBV19 and TRBJ2-1, with 13 bases aligning to TRBD2. The length of the CDR3 is 17 residues. CDR1 and CDR2 from the germline V gene are LNHDA and SQIVND (reference sequence). The J segment lost 6 bases and the V segment lost 4 bases, leaving 9 bases of the junction unmatched. The chain's CDR3 is CASSKGLAGARSNEQFF. CDR3 coding DNA: TGTGCCAGTAGTAAAGGACTAGCGGGAGCCCGGTCCAATGAGCAGTTCTTC. The complete variable domain, with remaining parts taken from reference TRBV19 and TRBJ2-1, reads DGGITQSPKYLFRKEGQNVTLSCEQNLNHDAMYWYRQDPGQGLRLIYYSQIVNDFQKGDIAEGYSVSREKKESFPLTVTSAQKNPTAFYLCASSKGLAGARSNEQFFGPGTRLTVL.

The genes are TRBV30 and TRBJ1-1, with TRBD1 as a possible D gene (5 bases). The CDR3 has 16 residues. Germline V lookup: CDR1 GTSNPN, CDR2 SVGIG (reference sequence). Between the trimmed V and J ends, which lost 0 bases and 5 bases, there was a span of 19 bases. The CDR3 nucleotides are TGTGCCTGGAGTGTATGGGGGGAGCTTAGGGTGACTGAAGCTTTCTTT. Its protein product is CAWSVWGELRVTEAFF.

This clone was picked up one time. The CDR3 loop is CASSLWDRDNNQPQHF. The CDR3 coding sequence is TGTGCCAGCAGCTTGTGGGACAGGGATAACAATCAGCCCCAGCATTTT. The V and J genes are TRBV7-2 and TRBJ1-5, with 9 bases aligning to TRBD1. Germline V gives CDR1 SGHTA, CDR2 FQGNSA. The V gene end was trimmed by 3 bases and the J gene end by 3 bases; junction bases not matched to a gene: 6. CDR3 length: 16 amino acids.

The chain uses TRBV2 and TRBJ2-2; 11 nucleotides line up with TRBD2. CDR1 and CDR2 from the germline V gene are SNHLY and FYNNEI. The CDR3 runs to 13 residues. The trim removed 9 bases at V and 5 bases at J, leaving 2 bases unmatched. The CDR3 sequence: CARGTSGTGELFF. The CDR3 nucleotides read TGTGCCAGGGGGACTAGCGGTACCGGGGAGCTGTTTTTT.

The chain employs TRBV5-1 and TRBJ2-7; the D gene is possibly TRBD2 (5 bases). Germline CDR1 is SGHRS and CDR2 is YFSETQ. The CDR3 is 13 amino acids. Trimming removed 5 bases at V and 2 bases at J, with 11 bases between. CDR3 coding DNA: TGCGCCAGCAGAAAGAGCGGTACCTACGAGCAGTACTTC. Translated: CASRKSGTYEQYF.

The chain has TRBV19 and TRBJ2-3; TRBD2 might be the D (6 bases). Per germline, CDR1 LNHDA and CDR2 SQIVND (reference sequence). Trimming left V 3 bases short and J 3 bases short, with 13 bases between. The CDR3 totals 15 residues. The CDR3 DNA follows: TGTGCCAGTAGTATTATCGGGGCGGGGACAGATACGCAGTATTTT. Its protein is CASSIIGAGTDTQYF.

V and J are TRBV5-6 and TRBJ1-3; 9 bases fit TRBD1. Germline V gene sequence: CDR1 SGHDT, CDR2 YYEEEE. V shed 5 bases, J shed 0 bases, and the junction held 9 bases outside the gene matches. This CDR3 has 17 residues. CDR3 sequence (DNA): TGTGCCAGCAGTTCCCGGGACAGGGTTCTCTCTGGAAACACCATATATTTT. Protein: CASSSRDRVLSGNTIYF.

The J gene is TRBJ1-2, the V gene TRBV7-9; TRBD1 aligns across 12 bases. This CDR3 region has 18 residues. V lost 1 base to trimming and J lost 4 bases; unmatched junction nucleotides: 10. Per the germline V gene, CDR1 is SEHNR and CDR2 is FQNEAQ (reference sequence). CDR3: CASSLVPGQGAVGYGYTF. Written as DNA, the CDR3 is TGTGCCAGCAGCTTAGTTCCGGGACAGGGGGCAGTAGGCTATGGCTACACCTTC.

V is TRBV6-5 and J is TRBJ2-5; 10 bases align to TRBD1. The tail of the sequence fits TRBJ2-7 better, so the J call may be wrong. This CDR3 is built from 14 residues. From germline, CDR1 is MNHEY and CDR2 SVGAGI. The CDR3 DNA follows: TGTGCCAGCACCCGAGGACAGGGGGTCTACGAGCAGTACTTC. This translates into CASTRGQGVYEQYF.

The J gene is TRBJ2-4, the V gene TRBV19; 12 nucleotides align to TRBD2. The CDR3 totals 15 residues. Germline assignment: CDR1 LNHDA and CDR2 SQIVND (reference sequence). V trimming: 5 bases; J trimming: 8 bases; junction bases outside the gene matches: 7. CDR3 region: CASSETSGSGYIQYF. The CDR3 nucleotides read TGTGCCAGTAGTGAGACTAGCGGGAGTGGTTACATTCAGTACTTC.

The gene calls are TRBV9 and TRBJ2-1; the D gene is possibly TRBD1 (7 bases). The V and J ends lost 1 base and 7 bases respectively, with 15 bases between them. Germline V gives CDR1 SGDLS, CDR2 YYNGEE. This CDR3 comprises 15 residues. The CDR3 DNA sequence: TGTGCCAGCAGCGTACGACAGGGAGGATCGAATGAGCAGTTCTTC. Its protein is CASSVRQGGSNEQFF.

This clone was observed a few times. The chain couples TRBV28 to TRBJ2-1; 7 nucleotides match TRBD2. With 10 bases clipped from V and 7 bases from J, the junction kept 10 bases outside the gene matches. In germline, CDR1 is MDHEN, CDR2 SYDVKM. The CDR3 is 13 residues long. The CDR3 bases are TGTGCCACCGGATGGACTAGGTCAAATGAGCAGTTCTTC. This sequence encodes CATGWTRSNEQFF.

The rearrangement links TRBV5-6 to TRBJ2-6, with D possibly being TRBD2 (5 bases). This CDR3 spans 14 amino acids. Germline V CDR1 and CDR2: SGHDT, YYEEEE. V was pared by 2 bases and J by 3 bases, with 6 bases between. The CDR3 here is CASSLRGGANVLTF. DNA for the CDR3: TGTGCCAGCAGCTTACGGGGTGGGGCCAACGTCCTGACTTTC. Together with reference TRBV5-6 and TRBJ2-6, the CDR3 gives the full variable domain: DAGVTQSPTHLIKTRGQQVTLRCSPKSGHDTVSWYQQALGQGPQFIFQYYEEEERQRGNFPDRFSGHQFPNYSSELNVNALLLGDSALYLCASSLRGGANVLTFGAGSRLTVL.

V usage is TRBV28 and J usage is TRBJ2-1, with 14 bases that match TRBD2. V shed 4 bases, J shed 7 bases, and the junction held 9 bases outside the gene matches. The CDR3 consists of 17 residues. Germline-derived CDR1 and CDR2 are MDHEN and SYDVKM. CDR3 in DNA: TGTGCCAGCAGTTCCCCCCGACTAGCGGGAGGGAGTAATGAGCAGTTCTTC. Amino acid sequence: CASSSPRLAGGSNEQFF. The whole variable domain, remainder taken from reference TRBV28 and TRBJ2-1, is DVKVTQSSRYLVKRTGEKVFLECVQDMDHENMFWYRQDPGLGLRLIYFSYDVKMKEKGDIPEGYSVSREKKERFSLILESASTNQTSMYLCASSSPRLAGGSNEQFFGPGTRLTVL.